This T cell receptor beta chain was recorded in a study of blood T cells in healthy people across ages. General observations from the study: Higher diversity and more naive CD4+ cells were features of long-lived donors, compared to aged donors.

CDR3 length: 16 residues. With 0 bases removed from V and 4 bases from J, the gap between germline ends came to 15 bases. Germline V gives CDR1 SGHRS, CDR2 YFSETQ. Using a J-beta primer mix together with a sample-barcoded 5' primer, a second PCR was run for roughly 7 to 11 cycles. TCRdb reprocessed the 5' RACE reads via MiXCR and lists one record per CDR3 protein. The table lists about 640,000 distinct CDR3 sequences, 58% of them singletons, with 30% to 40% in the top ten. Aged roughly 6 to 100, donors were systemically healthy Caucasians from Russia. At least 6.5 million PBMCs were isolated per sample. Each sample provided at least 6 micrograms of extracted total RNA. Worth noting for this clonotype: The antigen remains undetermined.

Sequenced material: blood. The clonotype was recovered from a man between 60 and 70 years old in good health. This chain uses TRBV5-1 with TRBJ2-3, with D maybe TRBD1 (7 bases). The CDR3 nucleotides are TGCGCCAGCAGCTTGGAAGGAGGGGGCGCAGCAGATACGCAGTATTTT. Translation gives CASSLEGGGAADTQYF.